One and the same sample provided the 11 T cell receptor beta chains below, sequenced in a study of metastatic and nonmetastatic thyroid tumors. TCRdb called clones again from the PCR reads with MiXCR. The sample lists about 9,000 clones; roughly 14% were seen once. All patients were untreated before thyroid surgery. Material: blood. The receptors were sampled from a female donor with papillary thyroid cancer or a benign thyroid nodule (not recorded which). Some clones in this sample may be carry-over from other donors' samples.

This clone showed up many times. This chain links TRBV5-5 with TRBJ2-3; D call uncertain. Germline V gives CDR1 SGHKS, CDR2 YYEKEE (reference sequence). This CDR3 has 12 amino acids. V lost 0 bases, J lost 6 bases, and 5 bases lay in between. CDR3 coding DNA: TGTGCCAGCAGCTTGGTTTACGATACGCAGTATTTT. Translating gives CASSLVYDTQYF. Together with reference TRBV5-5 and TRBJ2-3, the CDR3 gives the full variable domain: DAGVTQSPTHLIKTRGQQVTLRCSPISGHKSVSWYQQVLGQGPQFIFQYYEKEERGRGNFPDRFSARQFPNYSSELNVNALLLGDSALYLCASSLVYDTQYFGPGTRLTVL.

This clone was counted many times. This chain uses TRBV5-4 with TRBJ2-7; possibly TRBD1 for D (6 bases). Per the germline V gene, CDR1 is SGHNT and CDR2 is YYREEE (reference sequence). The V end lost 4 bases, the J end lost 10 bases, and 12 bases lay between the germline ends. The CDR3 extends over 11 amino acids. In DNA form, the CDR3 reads TGTGCCAGCAGCAAAGGACAGAACCAGTACTTC. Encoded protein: CASSKGQNQYF.

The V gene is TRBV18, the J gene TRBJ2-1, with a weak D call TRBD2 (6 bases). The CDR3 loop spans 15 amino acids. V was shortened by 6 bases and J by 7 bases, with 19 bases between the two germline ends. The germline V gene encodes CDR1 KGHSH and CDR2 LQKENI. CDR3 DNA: TGTGCCAGCTCGCCCCGGGACTCCTGGACGAATGAGCAGTTCTTC. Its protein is CASSPRDSWTNEQFF.

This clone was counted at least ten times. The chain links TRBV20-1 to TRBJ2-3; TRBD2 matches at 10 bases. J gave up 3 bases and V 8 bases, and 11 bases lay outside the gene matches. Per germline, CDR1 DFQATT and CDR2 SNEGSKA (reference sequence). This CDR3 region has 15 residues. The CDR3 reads CSPGKREGGTDTQYF. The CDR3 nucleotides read TGCAGTCCAGGAAAGCGGGAGGGAGGAACAGATACGCAGTATTTT.

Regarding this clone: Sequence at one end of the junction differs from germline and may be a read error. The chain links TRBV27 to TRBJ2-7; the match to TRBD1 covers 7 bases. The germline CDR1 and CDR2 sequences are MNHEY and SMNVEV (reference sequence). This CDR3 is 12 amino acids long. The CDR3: CAGQQGLGEHYF. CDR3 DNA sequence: TGTGCCGGCCAACAGGGGTTGGGCGAGCATTACTTC.

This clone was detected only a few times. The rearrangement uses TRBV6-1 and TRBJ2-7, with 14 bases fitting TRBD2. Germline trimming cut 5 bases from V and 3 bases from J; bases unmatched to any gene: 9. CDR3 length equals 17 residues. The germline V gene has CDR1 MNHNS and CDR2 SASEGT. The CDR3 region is CASSTSLGTSGSYEQYF. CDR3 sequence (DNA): TGTGCCAGCAGTACATCCCTCGGGACTAGCGGGAGCTACGAGCAGTACTTC.

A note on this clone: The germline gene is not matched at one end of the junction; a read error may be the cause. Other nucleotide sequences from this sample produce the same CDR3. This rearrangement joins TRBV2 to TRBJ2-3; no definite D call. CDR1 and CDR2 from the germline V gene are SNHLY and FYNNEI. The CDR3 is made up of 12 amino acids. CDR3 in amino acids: CASNYMSDTQYF. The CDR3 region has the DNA TGTGCGAGCAACTATATGAGCGATACGCAGTACTTT.

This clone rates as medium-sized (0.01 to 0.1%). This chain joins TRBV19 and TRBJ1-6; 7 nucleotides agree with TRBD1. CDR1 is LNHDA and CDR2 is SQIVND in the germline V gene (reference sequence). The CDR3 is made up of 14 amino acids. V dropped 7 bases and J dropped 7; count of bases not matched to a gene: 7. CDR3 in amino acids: CASKTGEMNSPLHF. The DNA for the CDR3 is TGTGCCAGTAAAACAGGGGAAATGAATTCACCCCTCCACTTT.

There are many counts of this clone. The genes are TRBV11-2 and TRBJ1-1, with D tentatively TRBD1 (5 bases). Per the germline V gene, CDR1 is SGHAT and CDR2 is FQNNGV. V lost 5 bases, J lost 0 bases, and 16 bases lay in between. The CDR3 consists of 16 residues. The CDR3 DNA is TGTGCCAGCAGCCCGACAGTACCCCACTTGAACACTGAAGCTTTCTTT. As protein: CASSPTVPHLNTEAFF.

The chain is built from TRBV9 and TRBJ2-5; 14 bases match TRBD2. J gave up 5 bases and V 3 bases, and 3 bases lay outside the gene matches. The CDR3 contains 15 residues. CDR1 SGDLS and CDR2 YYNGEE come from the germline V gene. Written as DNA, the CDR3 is TGTGCCAGCAGCGCGACTAGCGGGGGGGCGGAGACCCAGTACTTC. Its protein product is CASSATSGGAETQYF.

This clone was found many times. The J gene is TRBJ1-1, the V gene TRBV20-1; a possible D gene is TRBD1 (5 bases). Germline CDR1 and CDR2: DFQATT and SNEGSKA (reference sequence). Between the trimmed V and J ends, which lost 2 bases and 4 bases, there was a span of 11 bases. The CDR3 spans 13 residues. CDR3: CSARPGPLTEAFF. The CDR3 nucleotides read TGCAGTGCTAGACCGGGACCCCTCACTGAAGCTTTCTTT.